The clone carrying this T cell receptor beta chain was seen more than once but under ten times. The data originate from a study of T cell repertoires in cytomegalovirus infection. Whole-study context: The public TCR beta signatures pointed to both CMV infection and matching HLA type.

Via MiXCR, TCRdb re-called the reads, giving one row per CDR3 protein. The data contain about 490,000 distinct CDR3 sequences, 10% to 12% of them seen just once; the ten biggest clones take up 10% to 13%. Germline loops: CDR1 MGHDK, CDR2 SYGVNS. V was pared by 6 bases and J by 12 bases, with 15 bases between. The CDR3 has 12 amino acids. The sequence derives from a human donor in good health (CMV status not recorded). Some clones in this sample may be carry-over from other donors' samples. The rearrangement joins TRBV25-1 to TRBJ2-1, with D possibly being TRBD2 (7 bases). Sequenced input: PBMCs. The CDR3 DNA reads as TGTGCCAGCAGGGGGGGGCCCGGGGTGCAGTTCTTC. This sequence encodes CASRGGPGVQFF.